The present T cell receptor beta chain was sequenced within a study of PD-L1 blockade in urothelial cancer. Study in general: Between 0 and 3 prior chemotherapy regimens had been given to patients.

As to this clone: What it binds is unknown.

TCRdb keeps only in-frame clones here, not all; method: immunoSEQ multiplex PCR. The sample yields roughly 51,000 clones, roughly 88% seen once. Study-level findings and limits: Pretreatment peripheral blood TCR clonality that fell below the median predicted better survival among the patients studied.

Documented time point: peripheral blood 6 weeks after treatment start. CDR1 is SGHRS and CDR2 is YFSETQ in the germline V gene. Trimming removed 4 bases from V and 2 bases from J, with 15 bases in between. The CDR3 length is 15 residues. This chain uses TRBV5-1 with TRBJ1-2; D ambiguous. This TCR came from a middle-aged man with urothelial cancer. Here the sequenced sample was PBMCs, taken around atezolizumab (anti-PD-L1) treatment. CDR3 amino acids: CASSQDGNPNYGYTF. CDR3 sequence (DNA): TGCGCCAGCAGCCAGGACGGGAATCCGAACTATGGCTACACCTTC.